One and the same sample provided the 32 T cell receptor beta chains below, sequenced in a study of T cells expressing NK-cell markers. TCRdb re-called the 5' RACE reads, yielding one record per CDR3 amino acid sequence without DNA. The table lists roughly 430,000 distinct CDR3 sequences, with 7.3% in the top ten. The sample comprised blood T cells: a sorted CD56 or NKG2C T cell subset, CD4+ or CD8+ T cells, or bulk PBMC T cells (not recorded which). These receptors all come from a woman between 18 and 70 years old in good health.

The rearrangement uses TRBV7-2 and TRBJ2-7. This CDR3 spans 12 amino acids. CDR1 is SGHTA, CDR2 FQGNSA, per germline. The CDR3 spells CASSLHPHEQYF. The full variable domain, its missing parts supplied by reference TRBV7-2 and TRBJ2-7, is GAGVSQSPSNKVTEKGKDVELRCDPISGHTALYWYRQSLGQGLEFLIYFQGNSAPDKSGLPSDRFSAERTGGSVSTLTIQRTQQEDSAVYLCASSLHPHEQYFGPGTRLTVT.

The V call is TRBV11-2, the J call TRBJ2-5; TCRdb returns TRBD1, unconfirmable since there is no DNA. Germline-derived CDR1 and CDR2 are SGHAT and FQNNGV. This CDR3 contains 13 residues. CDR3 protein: CASRAQGPGAQYF.

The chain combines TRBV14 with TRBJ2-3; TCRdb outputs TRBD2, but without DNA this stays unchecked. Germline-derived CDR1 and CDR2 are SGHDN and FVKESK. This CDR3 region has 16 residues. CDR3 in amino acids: CASSPRLAGGPDTQYF.

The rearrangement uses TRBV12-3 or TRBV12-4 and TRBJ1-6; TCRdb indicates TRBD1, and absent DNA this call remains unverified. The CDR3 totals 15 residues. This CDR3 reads CASSFLMGIGSPLHF.

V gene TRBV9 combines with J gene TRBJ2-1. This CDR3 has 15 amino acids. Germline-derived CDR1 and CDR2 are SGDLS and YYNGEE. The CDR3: CASSVVTGLLNEQFF.

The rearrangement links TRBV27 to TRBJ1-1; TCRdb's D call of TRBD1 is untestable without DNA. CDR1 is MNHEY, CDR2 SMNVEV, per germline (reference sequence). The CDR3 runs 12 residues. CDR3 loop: CASGGGSAEAFF.

The CDR3 is CSARPTSFYEQYF. The rearrangement joins TRBV20-1 to TRBJ2-7; TCRdb designates TRBD2, a call that cannot be tested without DNA. The germline V gene has CDR1 DFQATT and CDR2 SNEGSKA (reference sequence). The CDR3 has 13 residues.

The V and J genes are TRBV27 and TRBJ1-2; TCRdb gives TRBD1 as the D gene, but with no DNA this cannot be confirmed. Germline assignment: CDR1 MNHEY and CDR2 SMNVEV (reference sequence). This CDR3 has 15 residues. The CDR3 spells CASSLSGTGEYGYTF.

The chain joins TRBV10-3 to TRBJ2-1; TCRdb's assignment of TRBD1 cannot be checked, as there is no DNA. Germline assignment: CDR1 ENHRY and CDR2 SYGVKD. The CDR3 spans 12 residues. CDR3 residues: CAISEREREQFF.

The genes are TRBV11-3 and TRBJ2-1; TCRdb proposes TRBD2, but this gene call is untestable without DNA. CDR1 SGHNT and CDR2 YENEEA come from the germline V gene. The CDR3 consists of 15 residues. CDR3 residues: CASSPRPGEYNEQFF.

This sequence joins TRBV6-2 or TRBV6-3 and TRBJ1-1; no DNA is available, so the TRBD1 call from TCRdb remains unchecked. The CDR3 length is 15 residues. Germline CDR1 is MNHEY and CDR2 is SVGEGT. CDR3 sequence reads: CASSYSRGRGHEAFF.

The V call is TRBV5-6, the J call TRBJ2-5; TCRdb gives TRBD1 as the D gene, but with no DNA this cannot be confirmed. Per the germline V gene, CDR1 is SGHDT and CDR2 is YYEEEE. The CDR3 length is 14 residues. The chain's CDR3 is CASSPSMRGETQYF.

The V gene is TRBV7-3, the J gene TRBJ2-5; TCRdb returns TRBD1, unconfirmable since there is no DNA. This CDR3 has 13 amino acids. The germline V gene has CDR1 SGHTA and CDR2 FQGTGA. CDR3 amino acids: CASSRDRAETQYF. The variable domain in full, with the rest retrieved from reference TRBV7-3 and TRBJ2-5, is GAGVSQTPSNKVTEKGKYVELRCDPISGHTALYWYRQSLGQGPEFLIYFQGTGAADDSGLPNDRFFAVRPEGSVSTLKIQRTERGDSAVYLCASSRDRAETQYFGPGTRLLVL.

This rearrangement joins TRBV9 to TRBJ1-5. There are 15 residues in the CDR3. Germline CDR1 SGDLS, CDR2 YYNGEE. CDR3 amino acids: CASSVDSSSNQPQHF.

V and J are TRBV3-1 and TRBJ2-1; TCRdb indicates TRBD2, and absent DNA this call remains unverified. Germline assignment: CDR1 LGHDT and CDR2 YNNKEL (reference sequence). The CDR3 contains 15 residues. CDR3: CASSAPGLKYNEQFF.

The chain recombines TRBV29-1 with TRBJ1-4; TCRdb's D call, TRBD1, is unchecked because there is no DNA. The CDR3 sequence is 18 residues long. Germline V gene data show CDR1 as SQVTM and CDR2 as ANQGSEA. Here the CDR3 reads CSAKGQPGLPATNEKLFF.

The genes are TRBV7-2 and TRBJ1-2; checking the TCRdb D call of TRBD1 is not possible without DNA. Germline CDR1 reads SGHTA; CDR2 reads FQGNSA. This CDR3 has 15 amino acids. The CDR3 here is CASSSTGGGYYGYTF.

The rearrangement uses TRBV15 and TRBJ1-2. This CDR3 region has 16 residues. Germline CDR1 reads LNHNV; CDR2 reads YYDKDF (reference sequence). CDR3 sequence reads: CATSRDLAGSNYGYTF. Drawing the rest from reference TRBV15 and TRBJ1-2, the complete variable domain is DAMVIQNPRYQVTQFGKPVTLSCSQTLNHNVMYWYQQKSSQAPKLLFHYYDKDFNNEADTPDNFQSRRPNTSFCFLDIRSPGLGDTAMYLCATSRDLAGSNYGYTFGSGTRLTVV.

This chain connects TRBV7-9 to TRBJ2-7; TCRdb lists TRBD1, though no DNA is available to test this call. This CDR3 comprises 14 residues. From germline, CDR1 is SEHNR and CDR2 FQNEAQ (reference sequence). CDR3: CASSLVQGIYEQYF.

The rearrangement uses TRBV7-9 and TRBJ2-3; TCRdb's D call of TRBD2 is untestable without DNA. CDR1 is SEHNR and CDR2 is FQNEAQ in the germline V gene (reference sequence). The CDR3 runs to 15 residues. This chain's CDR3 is CASSLAGGLPDTQYF.

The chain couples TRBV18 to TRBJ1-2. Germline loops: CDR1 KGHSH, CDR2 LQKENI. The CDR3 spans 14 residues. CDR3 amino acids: CASSAQGGDNGYTF.

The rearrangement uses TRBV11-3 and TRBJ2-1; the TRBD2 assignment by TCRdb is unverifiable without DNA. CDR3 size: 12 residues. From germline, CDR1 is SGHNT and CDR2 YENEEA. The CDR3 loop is CASSLGPSGQFF.

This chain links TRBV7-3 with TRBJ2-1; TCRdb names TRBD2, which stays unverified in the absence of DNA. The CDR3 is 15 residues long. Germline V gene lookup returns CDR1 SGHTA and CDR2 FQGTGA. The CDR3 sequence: CASSLTSGQYNEQFF.

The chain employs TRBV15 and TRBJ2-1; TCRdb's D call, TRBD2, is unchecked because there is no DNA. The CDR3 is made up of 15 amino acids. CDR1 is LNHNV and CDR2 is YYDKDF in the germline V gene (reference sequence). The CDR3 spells CATSRSGSFKNEQFF.

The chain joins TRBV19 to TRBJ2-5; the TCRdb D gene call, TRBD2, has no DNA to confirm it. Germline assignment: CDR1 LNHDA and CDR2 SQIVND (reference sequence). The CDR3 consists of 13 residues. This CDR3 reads CASRTGTMETQYF. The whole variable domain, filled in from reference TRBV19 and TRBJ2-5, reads DGGITQSPKYLFRKEGQNVTLSCEQNLNHDAMYWYRQDPGQGLRLIYYSQIVNDFQKGDIAEGYSVSREKKESFPLTVTSAQKNPTAFYLCASRTGTMETQYFGPGTRLLVL.

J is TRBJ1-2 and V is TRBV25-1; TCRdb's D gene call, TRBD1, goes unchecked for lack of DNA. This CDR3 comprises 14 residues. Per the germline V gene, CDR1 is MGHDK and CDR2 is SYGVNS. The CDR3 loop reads CASSESGRSWGYTF.

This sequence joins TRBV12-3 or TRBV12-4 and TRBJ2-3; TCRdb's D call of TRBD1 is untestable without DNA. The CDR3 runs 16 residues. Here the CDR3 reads CASSLRLAGGADTQYF.

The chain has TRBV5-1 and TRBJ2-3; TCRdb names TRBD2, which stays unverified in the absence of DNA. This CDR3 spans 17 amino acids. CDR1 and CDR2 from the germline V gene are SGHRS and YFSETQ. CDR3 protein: CASSRPGLADPTDTQYF.

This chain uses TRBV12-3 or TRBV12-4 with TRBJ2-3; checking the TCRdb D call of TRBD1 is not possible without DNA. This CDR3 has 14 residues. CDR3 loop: CASGRQVTTDTQYF.

This CDR3 reads CSARGPAGEEETQYF. The chain combines TRBV20-1 with TRBJ2-5; TCRdb gives TRBD2 as the D gene, but with no DNA this cannot be confirmed. Germline V CDR1 and CDR2: DFQATT, SNEGSKA (reference sequence). CDR3 length: 15 amino acids.

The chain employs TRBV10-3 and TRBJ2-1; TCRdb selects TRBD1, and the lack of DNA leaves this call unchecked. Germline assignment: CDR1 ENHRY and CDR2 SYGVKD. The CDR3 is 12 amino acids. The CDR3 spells CAIREPGNEQFF.

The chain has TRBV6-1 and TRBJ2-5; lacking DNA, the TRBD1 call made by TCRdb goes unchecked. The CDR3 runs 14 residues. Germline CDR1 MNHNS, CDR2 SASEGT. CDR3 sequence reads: CASSPFAGKETQYF.